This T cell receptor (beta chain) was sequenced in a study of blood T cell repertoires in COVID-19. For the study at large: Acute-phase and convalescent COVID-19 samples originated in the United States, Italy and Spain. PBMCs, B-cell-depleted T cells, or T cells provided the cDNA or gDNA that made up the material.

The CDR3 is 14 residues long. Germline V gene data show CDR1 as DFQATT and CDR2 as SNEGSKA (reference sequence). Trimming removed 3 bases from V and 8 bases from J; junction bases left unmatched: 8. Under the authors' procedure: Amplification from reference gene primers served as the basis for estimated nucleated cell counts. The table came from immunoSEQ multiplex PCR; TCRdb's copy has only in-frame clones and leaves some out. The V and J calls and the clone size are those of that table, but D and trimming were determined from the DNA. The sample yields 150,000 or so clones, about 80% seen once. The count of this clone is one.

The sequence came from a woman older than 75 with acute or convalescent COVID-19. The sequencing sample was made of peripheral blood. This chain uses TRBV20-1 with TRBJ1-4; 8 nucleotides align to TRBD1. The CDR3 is CSASAGTGKEKLFF. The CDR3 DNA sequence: TGCAGTGCTAGTGCCGGGACAGGAAAAGAAAAACTGTTTTTT.